This T cell receptor beta chain was retrieved from a study of tumor T cells in aggressive B-cell lymphoma. Sequenced by immunoSEQ multiplex PCR; TCRdb stores in-frame clones only, minus some. The data contain 1,500 to 2,000 clones, roughly four fifths of them seen just once; the ten biggest clones take up around 9.6%. Germline-derived CDR1 and CDR2 are SEHNR and FQNEAQ (reference sequence). CDR3 length equals 15 residues. Unmatched junction bases numbered 5, after V lost 5 bases and J lost 8 bases. Material: tumor tissue. The V call is TRBV7-9, the J call TRBJ2-1, with 14 nucleotides matching TRBD2. The TCR sequence derives from an adult with diffuse large B cell lymphoma. The CDR3 coding sequence is TGTGCCAGCAGCAACCCGGGACTAGCGGGGGATGAGCAGTTCTTC. Translated: CASSNPGLAGDEQFF.